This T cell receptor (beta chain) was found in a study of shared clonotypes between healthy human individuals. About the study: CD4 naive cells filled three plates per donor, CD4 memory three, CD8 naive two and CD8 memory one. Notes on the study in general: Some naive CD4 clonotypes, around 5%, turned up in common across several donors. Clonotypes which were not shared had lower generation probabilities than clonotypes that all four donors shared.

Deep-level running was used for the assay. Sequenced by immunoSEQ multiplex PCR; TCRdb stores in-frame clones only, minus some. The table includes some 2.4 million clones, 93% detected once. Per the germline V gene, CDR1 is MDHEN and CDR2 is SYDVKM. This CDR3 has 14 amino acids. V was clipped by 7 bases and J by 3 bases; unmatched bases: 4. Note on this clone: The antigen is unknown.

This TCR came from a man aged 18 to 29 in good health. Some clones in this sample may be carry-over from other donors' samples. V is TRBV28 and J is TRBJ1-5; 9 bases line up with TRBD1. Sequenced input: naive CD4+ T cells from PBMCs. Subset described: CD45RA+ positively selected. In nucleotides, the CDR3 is TGTGCCAGCAAACAGGGGGCGAACAATCAGCCCCAGCATTTT. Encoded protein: CASKQGANNQPQHF.